The rows below give T cell receptor beta chains drawn from one sample of a study of blood T cell repertoires in COVID-19. TCRdb keeps only in-frame clones here, not all; method: immunoSEQ multiplex PCR. The table records approximately 220,000 clones, about four fifths of them present only once. Sequencing was carried out using PBMCs or T cells enriched from blood (not recorded which). The receptors come from a woman in her forties who had been exposed to COVID-19. Each CDR3 is given with its conserved first and last residue. D genes are given only for firm matches. A row's size may be missing; if present it is once, few, many or a size class.

CDR3 DNA | CDR3 protein | V gene | D gene | clone size | J gene
TGTGCCAGCAGCCAAGCCGGTCAGGTTGTGGGAAACACCATATATTTT | CASSQAGQVVGNTIYF | TRBV3-1/TRBV3-2 | NA | NA | TRBJ1-3
TGTGCCAGCTCACCGAGAAGGCAGGGTGTTAAGGACTATGGCTACACCTTC | CASSPRRQGVKDYGYTF | TRBV18 | NA | once | TRBJ1-2
TGTGCCAGCAGCTTCGCCGACTCCCCAGTTTTCTTT | CASSFADSPVFF | TRBV5-6 | NA | NA | TRBJ1-1
TGTGCCAGCGGGCGTAGGACAACTAATGAAAAACTGTTTTTT | CASGRRTTNEKLFF | TRBV7-9 | NA | NA | TRBJ1-4
TGTGCCAGCAGCCTGGACAGTAACTATGGCTACACCTTC | CASSLDSNYGYTF | TRBV5-4 | NA | few | TRBJ1-2
TGTGCCAGCAATGACTTAAAGCCGTACAATGAGCAGTTCTTC | CASNDLKPYNEQFF | TRBV2 | NA | NA | TRBJ2-1
TGTGCCAGTAGTATCCTGGGACAGGACGTCGGCTACACCTTC | CASSILGQDVGYTF | TRBV19 | TRBD1 | NA | TRBJ1-2
TGTGCCAGCAGCCAAACAGGGTCGGCAAATCAGCCCCAGCATTTT | CASSQTGSANQPQHF | TRBV6-5 | NA | NA | TRBJ1-5
TGTGCCAGCAGTTTGAACAGAGCCGGCAATGAGCAGTTCTTC | CASSLNRAGNEQFF | TRBV6-5 | NA | NA | TRBJ2-1
TGTGCCAGTAGTATTCGACAGGGAGGAGGCTATGGCTACACCTTC | CASSIRQGGGYGYTF | TRBV19 | TRBD1 | NA | TRBJ1-2
TGTGCCAGCAGTGATGCGGGACGGGTCACCGGGGAGCTGTTTTTT | CASSDAGRVTGELFF | TRBV2 | NA | NA | TRBJ2-2
TGCGCCAGCAGCCAAGAGGGGACTAGCACGGGCGAGCAGTACTTC | CASSQEGTSTGEQYF | TRBV4-1 | TRBD2 | NA | TRBJ2-7
TGTGCCAGCAGCTTGGTGTCCAGCGGGGGACCCGAGCAGTACTTC | CASSLVSSGGPEQYF | TRBV5-6 | TRBD2 | NA | TRBJ2-7
TGTGCCAGCTCCAGGGGGCACCTCTACGAGCAGTACTTC | CASSRGHLYEQYF | TRBV5-8 | TRBD1 | NA | TRBJ2-7
TGTGCCAGCAGCCCAAGGGGGCCCGGCACCTACGAGCAGTACTTC | CASSPRGPGTYEQYF | TRBV9 | TRBD1 | NA | TRBJ2-7
TGTGCCAGCAGCGGGGACAGCGGAAACACCATATATTTT | CASSGDSGNTIYF | TRBV9 | TRBD1 | NA | TRBJ1-3
TGTGCCAGCAGCCCGGGGACTAGCGGGGGGGCCGCAGATACGCAGTATTTT | CASSPGTSGGAADTQYF | TRBV7-6 | TRBD2 | NA | TRBJ2-3
TGTGCCAGCAGTAGATCCGGGACAGTGCGCGAGCAGTACTTC | CASSRSGTVREQYF | TRBV28 | TRBD1 | NA | TRBJ2-7
TGTGCCAGCAGTCGAGACCAGGGGAATGAAGCTTTCTTT | CASSRDQGNEAFF | TRBV6-4 | NA | NA | TRBJ1-1
TGTGCCAGCAGCTTAGTGGCAGCCGGGACTTCGACCACTGAAGCTTTCTTT | CASSLVAAGTSTTEAFF | TRBV7-2 | NA | NA | TRBJ1-1
TGTGCCAGCAGCCATTTCAGCGGGGACAGGCCCCATGAGCAGTTCTTC | CASSHFSGDRPHEQFF | TRBV3-1/TRBV3-2 | NA | NA | TRBJ2-1
TGTGCCTGGGCAGGGGGTCCAGAGACCCAGTACTTC | CAWAGGPETQYF | TRBV30 | TRBD1 | NA | TRBJ2-5
TGCAGCGTTGTTTTCGGTGACTATGGCTACACCTTC | CSVVFGDYGYTF | TRBV29-1 | NA | once | TRBJ1-2
TGTGCCAGTTCCTCGAGGAGGGTGGTCAATGAGCAGTTCTTC | CASSSRRVVNEQFF | TRBV3-1/TRBV3-2 | NA | NA | TRBJ2-1
TGTGCCAGCTCACCCCGAAAGGGGGCGAGTAATGGAAACACCATATATTTT | CASSPRKGASNGNTIYF | TRBV18 | TRBD1 | NA | TRBJ1-3
TGTGCCAGCAGCTTAGTAAGCGGGGGGGCGAATGAGCAGTTCTTC | CASSLVSGGANEQFF | TRBV11-3 | TRBD2 | NA | TRBJ2-1
TGTGCCAGCAGCTTGGGGAGCGGGCAGCCCCAGCATTTT | CASSLGSGQPQHF | TRBV5-5 | NA | NA | TRBJ1-5
TGTGCCAGCAGCCTCAGCGGGGGGGCGAATGAGCAGTTCTTC | CASSLSGGANEQFF | TRBV3-1/TRBV3-2 | TRBD2 | NA | TRBJ2-1
TGTGCCAGCAGCTTAAAAGGGGGCCCCCTCCACTTT | CASSLKGGPLHF | TRBV7-9 | TRBD1 | NA | TRBJ1-6
TGCGCCAGCAGCAACCGGGACAGGAAACCCTATGGCTACACCTTC | CASSNRDRKPYGYTF | TRBV5-1 | TRBD1 | NA | TRBJ1-2
TGCGCCAGCAGCTTGATATCCTCCGGGAGGACTGAAGCTTTCTTT | CASSLISSGRTEAFF | TRBV5-1 | NA | NA | TRBJ1-1
TGCGCCAGCAGCATGGCCCAGGGAATTAACTATGGCTACACCTTC | CASSMAQGINYGYTF | TRBV5-1 | NA | NA | TRBJ1-2
TGTGCCAGCAGCACAACTAGCGGAATCACAGATACGCAGTATTTT | CASSTTSGITDTQYF | TRBV7-2 | TRBD2 | NA | TRBJ2-3
TGTGCCAGCAGCCCCAGGGGACCGTCCTACAATGAGCAGTTCTTC | CASSPRGPSYNEQFF | TRBV7-2 | NA | NA | TRBJ2-1
TGTGCCAGCAGCTTAGTTGAAACTAGCGGGGGGGAATGCACAGATACGCAGTATTTT | CASSLVETSGGECTDTQYF | TRBV12-1 | NA | once | TRBJ2-3
TGTGCCACCAGCAGTGGGGGGACAGTAGCTCAAAATGAAAAACTGTTTTTT | CATSSGGTVAQNEKLFF | TRBV15 | TRBD1 | NA | TRBJ1-4
TGTGCCACAAAAGCTGAGGAAGAGACCCAGTACTTC | CATKAEEETQYF | TRBV10-3 | NA | NA | TRBJ2-5
TGTGCCAGCAGCTTAGAGAGGGAAGGGCCCTACGAGCAGTACTTC | CASSLEREGPYEQYF | TRBV7-2 | NA | NA | TRBJ2-7
TGTGCCAGCAGCCTCCTCCTCGGGGGAGACACAGATACGCAGTATTTT | CASSLLLGGDTDTQYF | TRBV3-1/TRBV3-2 | NA | NA | TRBJ2-3
TGCGCCAGCAGCTTGGGACTAGCGGGTACAGATACGCAGTATTTT | CASSLGLAGTDTQYF | TRBV5-1 | TRBD2 | NA | TRBJ2-3
TGTGCCAGTAGTATATCACAGGGGACGGGCACAGATACGCAGTATTTT | CASSISQGTGTDTQYF | TRBV19 | TRBD1 | NA | TRBJ2-3
TGTGCCAGCAGGTTAACAGGGGGCTTATATGGAGGCTACACCTTC | CASRLTGGLYGGYTF | TRBV6-5 | TRBD1 | NA | TRBJ1-2
TGTGCCAGTAGTATTTGGGAACCTTTGGGCGGGGTCTCCTACAATGAGCAGTTCTTC | CASSIWEPLGGVSYNEQFF | TRBV19 | NA | NA | TRBJ2-1
TGTGCCAGCAGCGTAGGGACTAGCCTAGGGGTTGGGGAGCTGTTTTTT | CASSVGTSLGVGELFF | TRBV9 | TRBD2 | NA | TRBJ2-2
TGTGCCAGCAGTTCCTTCAACTACCTGGGAGACACCTTC | CASSSFNYLGDTF | TRBV6-1 | NA | NA | TRBJ1-2
TGTGCCAGCAGTTCCCTCAGGAACACTGAAGCTTTCTTT | CASSSLRNTEAFF | TRBV6-5 | NA | once | TRBJ1-1
TGTGCCAGCTCACCGGAAGGGGCCGGCACAGATACGCAGTATTTT | CASSPEGAGTDTQYF | TRBV18 | NA | NA | TRBJ2-3
TGTGCCAGCAGCTTAGCTGCCGGGACTGAGCGGGGCTACACCTTC | CASSLAAGTERGYTF | TRBV11-2 | NA | NA | TRBJ1-2
TGTGCCAGCAGGTTAGCGGGAAACCAAGAGACCCAGTACTTC | CASRLAGNQETQYF | TRBV3-1/TRBV3-2 | TRBD2 | few | TRBJ2-5
TGTGCCAGTACCATTCCGACAGGGTTGAACACTGAAGCTTTCTTT | CASTIPTGLNTEAFF | TRBV19 | TRBD1 | few | TRBJ1-1
TGTGCCAGCAGCCAAGATTGGAGACAGGGGTACACTGAAGCTTTCTTT | CASSQDWRQGYTEAFF | TRBV3-1/TRBV3-2 | TRBD1 | NA | TRBJ1-1
TGTGCCAGCAGCCCGTCCCGGGGGGTAGGCGGCTACACCTTC | CASSPSRGVGGYTF | TRBV11-2 | NA | NA | TRBJ1-2
TGTGCCAGCAGTAGCAGGGCCTCTGGGGCCAACGTCCTGACTTTC | CASSSRASGANVLTF | TRBV6-5 | NA | NA | TRBJ2-6
TGCGCCAGCAGCTCGACAGGAGGTGGCAATCAGCCCCAGCATTTT | CASSSTGGGNQPQHF | TRBV5-1 | NA | NA | TRBJ1-5